These T cell receptor beta chains were read from a single sample in a study of T cells in Graves' hyperthyroidism and ophthalmopathy. TCRdb reprocessed the multiplex PCR reads via MiXCR and lists one record per CDR3 protein. The repertoire holds 650,000 to 850,000 distinct CDR3 sequences, with roughly 20% as singletons. The specimen was blood. These receptors all stem from a woman in her forties or fifties with Graves' hyperthyroidism that later progressed to Graves' ophthalmopathy. CDR3s include the opening cysteine and the closing phenylalanine or tryptophan. Each record gives: J gene, D gene, clone size, V gene, CDR3 DNA, CDR3 protein. D genes are given only for firm matches. Clone size, where shown, is once, few, many, or a class for clones that have expanded.

TRBJ1-4,NA,many,TRBV2,TGTGCCAGCAGTAGAGGGGCATTCCCCCTCTCAACTAATGAAAAACTGTTTTTT,CASSRGAFPLSTNEKLFF
TRBJ2-5,NA,many,TRBV2,TGTGCCAGCAGTACCGAACCACAAGAGACCCAGTACTTC,CASSTEPQETQYF
TRBJ1-2,NA,NA,TRBV7-9,TGTGCCAGCAGCTTAGATTTGGGGGTCATAGGTGGCTACACCTTC,CASSLDLGVIGGYTF
TRBJ1-2,TRBD1,NA,TRBV15,TGTGCCACCAGCAGCCGGACAGGGGTGAGCGGCTACACCTTC,CATSSRTGVSGYTF
TRBJ2-2,NA,many,TRBV14,TGTGCCAGCAGCCAAACAGGCGCCGGGGAGCTGTTTTTT,CASSQTGAGELFF
TRBJ2-2,TRBD1,NA,TRBV15,TGTGCCACCAGCAGAGAGACAGGGGGGAACACCGGGGAGCTGTTTTTT,CATSRETGGNTGELFF
TRBJ1-2,NA,NA,TRBV2,TGTGCCAGCAGTGAAAGGGGACCGGCAGGGGACTATGGCTACACCTTC,CASSERGPAGDYGYTF
TRBJ1-6,NA,NA,TRBV5-6,TGTGCCAGCAGCCTCGGACGCCCCGGGGATTCACCCCTCCACTTT,CASSLGRPGDSPLHF
TRBJ2-2,NA,NA,TRBV7-7,TGTGCTAGCAGCTTAGCAGACGGCACCGGGGAGCTGTTTTTT,CASSLADGTGELFF
TRBJ2-1,NA,NA,TRBV29-1,TGCAGCGTTGACTCGGACAGCCGCCCTAGGAATGAGCAGTTCTTC,CSVDSDSRPRNEQFF